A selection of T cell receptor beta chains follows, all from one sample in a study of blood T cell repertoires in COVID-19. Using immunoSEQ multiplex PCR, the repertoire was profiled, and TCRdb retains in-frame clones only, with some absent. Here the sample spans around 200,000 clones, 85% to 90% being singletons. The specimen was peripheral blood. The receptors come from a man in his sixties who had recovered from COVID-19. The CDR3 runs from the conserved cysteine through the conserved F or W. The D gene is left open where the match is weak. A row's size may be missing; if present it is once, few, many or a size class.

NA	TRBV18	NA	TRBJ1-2	CASSLDSTGYTF	TGTGCCAGCTCCCTTGACAGTACTGGCTACACCTTC
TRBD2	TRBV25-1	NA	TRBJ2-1	CASSTLAGAGDNEQFF	TGTGCCAGCAGTACTCTAGCGGGAGCGGGGGACAATGAGCAGTTCTTC
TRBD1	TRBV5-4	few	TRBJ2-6	CASSPDRVPRSGANVLTF	TGTGCCAGCAGCCCGGACAGGGTACCAAGGTCGGGGGCCAACGTCCTGACTTTC
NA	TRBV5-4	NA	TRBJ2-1	CASSLDSGTHNEQFF	TGTGCCAGCAGCTTGGATTCAGGGACACACAATGAGCAGTTCTTC
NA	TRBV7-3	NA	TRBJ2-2	CASSSSTGPGELFF	TGTGCCAGCAGCTCCTCTACAGGACCCGGGGAGCTGTTTTTT
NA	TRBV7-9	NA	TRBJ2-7	CASSSPGLTVHEQYF	TGTGCCAGCAGCTCACCGGGACTGACTGTCCACGAGCAGTACTTC
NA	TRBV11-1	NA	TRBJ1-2	CASSRRGSTNYGYTF	TGTGCCAGCAGCCGACGCGGCAGCACTAACTATGGCTACACCTTC
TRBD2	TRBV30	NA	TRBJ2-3	CAWKASGGADTQYF	TGTGCCTGGAAGGCTAGCGGGGGGGCAGATACGCAGTATTTT
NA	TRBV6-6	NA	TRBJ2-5	CASMQGKETQYF	TGTGCCAGCATGCAGGGTAAAGAGACCCAGTACTTC
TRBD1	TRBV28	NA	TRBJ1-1	CASGQGALSARYEAFF	TGTGCCAGCGGGCAGGGGGCATTAAGTGCCAGGTATGAAGCTTTCTTT
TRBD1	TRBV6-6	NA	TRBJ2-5	CASSGQGQETQYF	TGTGCCAGCAGCGGACAGGGGCAAGAGACCCAGTACTTC
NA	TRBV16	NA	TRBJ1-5	CASTRPDTNYQPQHF	TGTGCCAGCACCCGCCCGGACACCAATTATCAGCCCCAGCATTTT
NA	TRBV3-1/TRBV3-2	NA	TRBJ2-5	CASSQASSGETQYF	TGTGCCAGCAGCCAAGCCTCCTCAGGGGAGACCCAGTACTTC